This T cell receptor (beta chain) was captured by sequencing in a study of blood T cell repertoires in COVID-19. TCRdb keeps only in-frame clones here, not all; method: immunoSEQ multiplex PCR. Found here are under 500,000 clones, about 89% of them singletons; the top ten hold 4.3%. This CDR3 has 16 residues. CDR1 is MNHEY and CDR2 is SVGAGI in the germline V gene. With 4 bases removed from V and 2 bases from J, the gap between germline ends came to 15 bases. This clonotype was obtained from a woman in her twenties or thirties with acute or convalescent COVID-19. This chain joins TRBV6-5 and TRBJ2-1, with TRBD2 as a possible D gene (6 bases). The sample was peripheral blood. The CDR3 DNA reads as TGTGCCAGCAGTTCGTCGGGAGTCCCTACCTACAATGAGCAGTTCTTC. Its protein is CASSSSGVPTYNEQFF.